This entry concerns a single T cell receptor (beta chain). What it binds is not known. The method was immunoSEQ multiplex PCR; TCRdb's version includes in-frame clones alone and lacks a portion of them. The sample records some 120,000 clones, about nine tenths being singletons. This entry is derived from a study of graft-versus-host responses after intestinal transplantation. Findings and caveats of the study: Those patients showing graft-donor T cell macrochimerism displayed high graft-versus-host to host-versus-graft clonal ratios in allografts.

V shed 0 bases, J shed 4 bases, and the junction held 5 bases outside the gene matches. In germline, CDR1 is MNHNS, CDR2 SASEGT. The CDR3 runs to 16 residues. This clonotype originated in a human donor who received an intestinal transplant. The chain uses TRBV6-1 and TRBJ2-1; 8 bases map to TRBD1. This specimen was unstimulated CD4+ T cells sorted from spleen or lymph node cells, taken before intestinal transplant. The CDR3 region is CASSEAGTGGYNEQFF. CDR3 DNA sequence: TGTGCCAGCAGTGAAGCAGGGACAGGCGGGTACAATGAGCAGTTCTTC.